This TCR beta chain appears in the sequencing data of a study of OX40 agonist ivuxolimab in advanced cancers. At the level of the whole study: The costimulatory receptor OX40 (CD134) was targeted by ivuxolimab, a fully human IgG2 agonistic monoclonal antibody. Partial responses occurred in three dose-escalation patients: two with cutaneous melanoma and one with hepatocellular carcinoma. The monotherapy dose-escalation portion (N of about 49 patients) of the phase I ivuxolimab trial is reported in the paper. Patients were allowed to have had prior anti-PD-1, anti-PD-L1 or anti-CTLA-4 therapy, and approximately 43% of the dose-escalation patients had previously received checkpoint inhibitors. Of the approximately 50 dose-escalation patients, hepatocellular carcinoma was present in some 19, melanoma in roughly 15, renal cell carcinoma in 9 and head and neck cancer in 9. Intravenous ivuxolimab was administered to patients every 2 weeks at six dose levels: 0.01, 0.1, 0.3, 1.5, 3 and 10 mg/kg. In the dose-escalation cohort, about four fifths of patients were male, and the mean age was around 65 years with a range of roughly 20 to 85. Peripheral TCRbeta sequencing was intended to test whether TCR sequence diversity was altered and clonal T-cell expansion was caused by ivuxolimab.

The trial excluded patients who had a history of autoimmune disease or who were on systemic immunosuppression. In every dose cohort, peripheral blood was drawn for TCR sequencing at baseline, cycle 4 day 1, and cycle 7 day 1. The samples were taken from a phase I, first-in-human, multicenter, open-label dose-escalation trial of ivuxolimab. The trial enrolled adults with locally advanced or metastatic head and neck squamous cell, hepatocellular, melanoma or renal cell carcinoma. Before TCR sequencing, CD4+ T cells and CD8+ T cells from peripheral blood were sorted into separate populations. About this clone itself: What this receptor recognizes is not known. No per-base quality is available; no much larger clone lies one base away.

Broader findings and caveats from the paper: The antigen specificity of the clonally expanded peripheral T cells was not determined. Partial responders in the 0.1-3.0 mg/kg groups had among the lowest normalized peripheral clonal expansion, especially among CD8+ T cells. At doses of 0.1 to 3.0 mg/kg, clonal expansion of both CD4+ and CD8+ T cells in blood was seen between baseline and week 6. Low levels of normalized T-cell clonal expansion were also seen in some patients who did not respond. After ivuxolimab, more expanded clones were found on average in CD8+ T cells than in CD4+ T cells.

To sequence the TCRbeta CDR3 region, genomic DNA was isolated from the sorted cells. The immunoSEQ Assay was used to sequence the TCRbeta CDR3 regions. TCRdb holds this immuneACCESS table with in-frame rearrangements only. Some clones are missing; in checked studies, unresolved V genes explain under half, and the rest has no known cause. This sample gives approximately 60,000 clones in total; 85% to 90% of them show up just once. 13% to 15% of the sample rests with the top ten. This receptor was identified in an adult with an advanced solid tumor such as melanoma, head and neck, liver or kidney cancer. Sequenced here: CD4+ or CD8+ T cells sorted from blood, sampled in a trial of the OX40 agonist ivuxolimab.

The sequenced DNA: TGTGCCAGCAGCCCCTCCATAGCGGGAGATGGGAATACGCAGTATTTT. Its amino acids are CASSPSIAGDGNTQYF. The chain was built from TRBV7-9 and TRBJ2-3, and TRBD2 matches 9 of the central bases. The germline V and J ends show losses of 5 bases and 7 bases respectively, and no gene match explains 13 bases of the junction. CDR1 and CDR2 (SEHNR, FQNEAQ) derive from the germline V gene (reference sequence). The cysteine opens and the phenylalanine closes a CDR3 of 16 amino acids. Of all the DNA, just the CDR3 is kept, 48 bases in frame from base 1.